This T cell receptor beta chain was recorded in a study of T cell responses to AZD1222 COVID-19 vaccine. Study results and limitations: Nearly half of the spike-specific TCRs reportedly recognize variant regions that carry no mutations. The donor cohort was predominantly white British with a female majority, and clonal diversity may have been underestimated. The study sampled repertoires only after the peak T cell response.

V lost 6 bases to trimming and J lost 7 bases; unmatched junction nucleotides: 3. This CDR3 spans 14 amino acids. CDR1 KGHSH and CDR2 LQKENI come from the germline V gene. Libraries were prepared by immunoSEQ multiplex PCR; TCRdb keeps only in-frame clonotypes and omits some of them. The sample has roughly 28,000 clones; roughly 92% are singletons. About this clone itself: Its antigen is as yet unknown.

The chain carries TRBV18 and TRBJ1-6; 10 bases are shared with TRBD1. Sequenced material: peripheral blood, taken on day 0 of AZD1222 vaccination. The sequence derives from an adult in good health. The chain's CDR3 is CASSLDRGNSPLHF. The CDR3 DNA reads TGTGCCAGCTCTCTGGACAGGGGGAATTCACCCCTCCACTTT.